This is a list of T cell receptor beta chains from one sample in a study of blood T cell repertoires in COVID-19. Using immunoSEQ multiplex PCR, the repertoire was profiled, and TCRdb retains in-frame clones only, with some absent. The repertoire includes roughly 230,000 clones, roughly 84% of them detected once, and 7.4% sits in the top ten. The specimen sequenced was peripheral blood. The receptor set was obtained from a woman aged 45-60 years with acute or convalescent COVID-19. The CDR3 runs from the conserved cysteine through the conserved F or W. The order of the fields is CDR3 length, D gene, J gene, clone size, V gene, CDR3 DNA, CDR3 protein. The D gene is left open where the match is weak. The size of a clone is reported for some rows only, either as once, few or many, or as a class for expanded clones.

length: 14; D: .; J: TRBJ1-3; size: once; V: TRBV6-5; DNA: TGTGCCAGCAGTAGGGACTTCCCTGGGAACACCATATATTTT; CDR3: CASSRDFPGNTIYF
length: 13; D: TRBD1; J: TRBJ1-2; size: .; V: TRBV19; DNA: TGTGCCAGTAGTACAGGACAGGGTAATGGCTACACCTTC; CDR3: CASSTGQGNGYTF
length: 12; D: .; J: TRBJ1-2; size: .; V: TRBV30; DNA: TGTGCCTGGAGTAGGGGCCCGGATGGCTACACCTTC; CDR3: CAWSRGPDGYTF
length: 14; D: .; J: TRBJ2-5; size: .; V: TRBV7-2; DNA: TGTGCCAGCAGCTTCAGTATCCCCCAAGAGACCCAGTACTTC; CDR3: CASSFSIPQETQYF
length: 13; D: .; J: TRBJ1-5; size: .; V: TRBV6-5; DNA: TGTGCCAGCAGTTACGGGAGAGAGGGGCCCCAGCATTTT; CDR3: CASSYGREGPQHF
length: 15; D: .; J: TRBJ1-1; size: .; V: TRBV18; DNA: TGTGCCAGCTCACCCCCGGGAGGTACGAACACTGAAGCTTTCTTT; CDR3: CASSPPGGTNTEAFF
length: 16; D: .; J: TRBJ2-7; size: .; V: TRBV2; DNA: TGTGCCAGCAGTCCGGGACAACCTGGGGGCTCCTACGAGCAGTACTTC; CDR3: CASSPGQPGGSYEQYF
length: 13; D: .; J: TRBJ1-2; size: once; V: TRBV7-8; DNA: TGTGCCAGCAGCTTGGGACACAACTATGGCTACACCTTC; CDR3: CASSLGHNYGYTF
length: 13; D: .; J: TRBJ1-6; size: .; V: TRBV6-5; DNA: TGTGCCAGCAGCCGAGGGAGGAATTCACCCCTCCACTTT; CDR3: CASSRGRNSPLHF
length: 15; D: TRBD2; J: TRBJ2-3; size: .; V: TRBV19; DNA: TGTGCCAGTATCCCTTCCGGGGGGGCCACAGATACGCAGTATTTT; CDR3: CASIPSGGATDTQYF
length: 15; D: .; J: TRBJ1-5; size: .; V: TRBV28; DNA: TGTGCCAGCAGTCCGACACGATTCCTCAATCAGCCCCAGCATTTT; CDR3: CASSPTRFLNQPQHF
length: 18; D: .; J: TRBJ2-7; size: once; V: TRBV23-1; DNA: TGCGCCAGCAGTCAATCCCCGGGTCGCCAGAACCCGCAGTACGAGCAGTACTTC; CDR3: CASSQSPGRQNPQYEQYF
length: 14; D: .; J: TRBJ1-1; size: .; V: TRBV19; DNA: TGTGCCAGTAGTTGGGAGACAGGTAACACTGAAGCTTTCTTT; CDR3: CASSWETGNTEAFF
length: 14; D: .; J: TRBJ1-4; size: .; V: TRBV5-1; DNA: TGCGCCAGCAGCCAAGGGGCAACAAATGAAAAACTGTTTTTT; CDR3: CASSQGATNEKLFF
length: 16; D: TRBD2; J: TRBJ2-1; size: .; V: TRBV5-1; DNA: TGCGCCAGCAGCTTAAGGTCTAGCGGGATTTTCAATGAGCAGTTCTTC; CDR3: CASSLRSSGIFNEQFF
length: 15; D: TRBD1; J: TRBJ1-2; size: .; V: TRBV30; DNA: TGTGCCTGGAGTCCCCGGGACAGGGGGCAGGATGGCTACACCTTC; CDR3: CAWSPRDRGQDGYTF
length: 14; D: .; J: TRBJ2-3; size: few; V: TRBV5-4; DNA: TGTGCCAGCAGCTTCGGCAGGGAAGCAGATACGCAGTATTTT; CDR3: CASSFGREADTQYF
length: 15; D: .; J: TRBJ2-7; size: .; V: TRBV19; DNA: TGTGCCACTTCACCGCTCACAGGGCCCTCCTACGAGCAGTACTTC; CDR3: CATSPLTGPSYEQYF
length: 14; D: .; J: TRBJ2-3; size: .; V: TRBV5-1; DNA: TGCGCCAGCAGCTTGAGCGGTTTCACAGATACGCAGTATTTT; CDR3: CASSLSGFTDTQYF
length: 15; D: .; J: TRBJ1-5; size: .; V: TRBV7-2; DNA: TGTGCCAGCAGCGTGGACAGATATAGCAATCAGCCCCAGCATTTT; CDR3: CASSVDRYSNQPQHF
length: 15; D: TRBD2; J: TRBJ2-7; size: .; V: TRBV3-1/TRBV3-2; DNA: TGTGCCAGCAGCCCAGCGGGGACGCTAACCTACGAGCAGTACTTC; CDR3: CASSPAGTLTYEQYF
length: 13; D: .; J: TRBJ1-2; size: .; V: TRBV9; DNA: TGTGCCAGCAGCCCTGACAGAGACTATGGCTACACCTTC; CDR3: CASSPDRDYGYTF
length: 14; D: .; J: TRBJ1-4; size: .; V: TRBV29-1; DNA: TGCAGCGTTCACCCAGAGGCCGGGAATGAAAAACTGTTTTTT; CDR3: CSVHPEAGNEKLFF
length: 15; D: TRBD1; J: TRBJ1-5; size: .; V: TRBV6-5; DNA: TGTGCCAGCAGCGCCGGGACAGGGGAAAGACAGCTCCAGCATTTT; CDR3: CASSAGTGERQLQHF
length: 14; D: .; J: TRBJ1-2; size: .; V: TRBV19; DNA: TGTGCCAGTAGAATGAGCGCAGGGGTCTATGGCTACACCTTC; CDR3: CASRMSAGVYGYTF
length: 15; D: .; J: TRBJ1-6; size: .; V: TRBV7-2; DNA: TGTGCCAGCAGCACTATTCTACAGGCTAATTCACCCCTCCACTTT; CDR3: CASSTILQANSPLHF
length: 16; D: TRBD2; J: TRBJ2-1; size: .; V: TRBV19; DNA: TGTGCCAGTAGCCCGTCCGCAGCGGGGGTCTACAATGAGCAGTTCTTC; CDR3: CASSPSAAGVYNEQFF
length: 13; D: .; J: TRBJ2-5; size: .; V: TRBV6-5; DNA: TGTGCCAGCAAGGTGGGGGGCCAAGAGACCCAGTACTTC; CDR3: CASKVGGQETQYF
length: 16; D: TRBD1; J: TRBJ1-2; size: .; V: TRBV9; DNA: TGTGCCAGCAGCGTAGCAGATCCCGGGACAGGGAAAGGCTACACCTTC; CDR3: CASSVADPGTGKGYTF
length: 13; D: .; J: TRBJ2-7; size: .; V: TRBV18; DNA: TGTGCCAGCTCACCAGCCGGGGAAGGAGAGCAGTACTTC; CDR3: CASSPAGEGEQYF
length: 16; D: TRBD2; J: TRBJ2-3; size: .; V: TRBV5-4; DNA: TGTGCCATAGGACTAGCGGGAGTCTTTGGCACAGATACGCAGTATTTT; CDR3: CAIGLAGVFGTDTQYF
length: 14; D: .; J: TRBJ1-2; size: .; V: TRBV18; DNA: TGTGCCAGCTCACCATCCGGCACAGGTTATGGCTACACCTTC; CDR3: CASSPSGTGYGYTF
length: 16; D: .; J: TRBJ1-3; size: .; V: TRBV3-1/TRBV3-2; DNA: TGTGCCAGCAGCCAAGAAAGAGGTTACTCTGGAAACACCATATATTTT; CDR3: CASSQERGYSGNTIYF
length: 13; D: .; J: TRBJ2-7; size: .; V: TRBV30; DNA: TGTGCCTGGAGGGGGGGTGGAGCCTACGAGCAGTACTTC; CDR3: CAWRGGGAYEQYF
length: 16; D: .; J: TRBJ2-7; size: .; V: TRBV28; DNA: TGTGCCAGCAGTTTAAGCACAACAGCTCCCTCCTACGAGCAGTACTTC; CDR3: CASSLSTTAPSYEQYF
length: 16; D: TRBD2; J: TRBJ2-1; size: few; V: TRBV5-4; DNA: TGTGCCAGCAAACTTGGGGGGACTAGGGTGGACAATGAGCAGTTCTTC; CDR3: CASKLGGTRVDNEQFF
length: 13; D: TRBD1; J: TRBJ1-2; size: .; V: TRBV28; DNA: TGTGCCAGCAGACAGGGGGCTTACTATGGCTACACCTTC; CDR3: CASRQGAYYGYTF
length: 14; D: .; J: TRBJ1-2; size: .; V: TRBV5-6; DNA: TGTGCCAGCACCCTCGGCAGGGGTAACTATGGCTACACCTTC; CDR3: CASTLGRGNYGYTF
length: 12; D: .; J: TRBJ2-5; size: once; V: TRBV24-1; DNA: TGTGCCACCAGTCCACGGGGTGAGACCCAGTACTTC; CDR3: CATSPRGETQYF